This section outlines one TCR beta chain sequence together with its context. Its specificity is unknown. This sample is drawn from a study of T cells in Graves' hyperthyroidism and ophthalmopathy. Looked up from germline, CDR1 is KGHSH and CDR2 is LQKENI. The V end lost 8 bases, the J end lost 5 bases, and 18 bases lay between the germline ends. This CDR3 has 14 amino acids. The study, taken as a whole, reports: Blood also contained most expanded thyroid clonotypes above 0.001. Stable hyperthyroidism and ophthalmopathy were separated using 13 V-J signatures.

RNA transcripts yielded amplified TCR beta CDR3 regions. When the TCR CDR3 underwent first-round RT-PCR, the HTBI primer set was used. A single record per CDR3 protein comes from TCRdb applying MiXCR to the multiplex PCR reads. Of approximately 250,000 distinct CDR3 sequences in the sample, more than 20% were seen once. For the diagnoses, clinical symptoms, serum thyroxine and TRAb, thyroid ultrasound and orbital computed tomography were used. The receptor was isolated from a woman in her thirties or forties with Graves' ophthalmopathy. The sequencing input was blood. The chain uses TRBV18 and TRBJ2-5; D gene ambiguous. The CDR3 here is CASRATAAEETQYF. DNA for the CDR3: TGTGCCAGCCGGGCGACCGCGGCGGAGGAGACCCAGTACTTC.